This T cell receptor beta chain originates from a study of beta chain features in type 1 diabetes. General study findings and limits: Researchers reported that naive, central memory and Treg TCRB repertoires appeared more similar in patients than in healthy donors. At VDJ recombination sites, type 1 diabetes patients had fewer insertions and more deleted nucleotides. Within each of all four CD4+ subsets, Type 1 diabetes patients had TCRB CDR3s that were moderately but significantly shorter.

The CDR3 consists of 16 residues. The germline CDR1 and CDR2 sequences are SGHDN and FVKESK. J was trimmed by 0 bases and V by 1 base; bases with no gene match: 5. A note on this clone: Its specificity is not known.

Isolated RNA was reverse transcribed in full, so expressed TCRB transcripts were sequenced. The average output of naive, central memory and regulatory T cell samples was around 3.5 million reads. Produced via immunoSEQ multiplex PCR; TCRdb's table is partial and in-frame only. This table has about 740,000 clones, 13% appearing once. The chain carries TRBV14 and TRBJ2-7, with 8 bases fitting TRBD1. This clonotype was sampled from a man between 18 and 29 years old with type 1 diabetes. Sequenced: naive CD4+ T cells from blood. CDR3 DNA sequence: TGTGCCAGCAGCCAAGGTCCCGGGACAGGCTCCTACGAGCAGTACTTC. Translating it yields CASSQGPGTGSYEQYF. Based on the CDR3 plus reference TRBV14 and TRBJ2-7, the full variable domain is EAGVTQFPSHSVIEKGQTVTLRCDPISGHDNLYWYRRVMGKEIKFLLHFVKESKQDESGMPNNRFLAERTGGTYSTLKVQPAELEDSGVYFCASSQGPGTGSYEQYFGPGTRLTVT.